Below, 3 T cell receptor beta chains from the same sample are listed, as sequenced in a study of cytomegalovirus exposure and HLA in healthy donors. The primer mix had 60 Vbeta and 13 Jbeta primers. Sequencing used immunoSEQ multiplex PCR; TCRdb keeps in-frame clones, though not all of them. The sample comprises over 150,000 clones, approximately 75% of which are singletons, and 2.8% rests with the top ten. Sequenced material: PBMCs. The receptors shown here come from a man younger than 35 in good health and CMV-seronegative.

This clone has more than one count but fewer than ten. The chain employs TRBV28 and TRBJ2-5, with D possibly matching TRBD1 (5 bases). From germline, CDR1 is MDHEN and CDR2 SYDVKM. V gave up 5 bases and J gave up 3 bases, with 13 bases separating them. The CDR3 extends over 14 amino acids. CDR3 in DNA: TGTGCCAGCAGTCCGCAGGGTGGGGAAGAGACCCAGTACTTC. This codes for CASSPQGGEETQYF.

Here the CDR3 reads CASSLLSGRETQYF. The DNA for the CDR3 is TGTGCCAGCAGCTTGTTATCAGGCCGAGAGACCCAGTACTTC. This chain joins TRBV5-4 and TRBJ2-5; D ambiguous. The V and J ends lost 1 base and 4 bases respectively, with 11 bases between them. From germline, CDR1 is SGHNT and CDR2 YYREEE (reference sequence). CDR3 length: 14 residues. The complete variable domain, with remaining parts taken from reference TRBV5-4 and TRBJ2-5, reads ETGVTQSPTHLIKTRGQQVTLRCSSQSGHNTVSWYQQALGQGPQFIFQYYREEENGRGNFPPRFSGLQFPNYSSELNVNALELDDSALYLCASSLLSGRETQYFGPGTRLLVL.

This clone was counted a few times. The genes are TRBV10-2 and TRBJ1-2; D perhaps matches TRBD1 (6 bases). The CDR3 is 17 amino acids. V was pared by 8 bases and J by 2 bases, with 24 bases between. From germline, CDR1 is WSHSY and CDR2 SAAADI. Here the CDR3 DNA reads TGCGCCAGCGTCTCCCCCCCTACGACAGGATTAAACTATGGCTACACCTTC. Its protein product is CASVSPPTTGLNYGYTF.